Below, one T cell receptor (beta chain) is given with its context. Its antigen is still unknown. One entry per CDR3 protein, without DNA, is what TCRdb gives after re-calling the 5' RACE reads. Its listing shows about 43,000 distinct CDR3 sequences. The source of the sample is a study of monozygotic twins with inflammatory bowel disease. Study results and caveats: TCRbeta inverse Simpson diversity was decreased in IBD patients versus healthy co-twins.

The CDR3 has 13 amino acids. The V gene's germline CDR1 is SGHVS and CDR2 FNYEAQ. The chain recombines TRBV7-6 with TRBJ2-3. Sequenced sample: blood. This TCR was sampled from a human donor with ulcerative colitis or Crohn's disease, or a healthy co-twin of an affected twin (not recorded which). CDR3 sequence: CASSLGHADTQYF.